One sample yielded the 26 T cell receptor beta chains listed below, sequenced in a study of CD8 T cells in Susac syndrome. RNA, at roughly 0.45 to 1 ug, was reverse transcribed with random hexamers. In TCRdb, the immunoSEQ multiplex PCR reads were re-called with MiXCR into one record per CDR3 protein. This table holds fewer than 350,000 distinct CDR3 sequences, about 91% found once. Sequencing was performed on CD8+ T cells from PBMCs. The source of these receptors is a human donor with multiple sclerosis.

V usage is TRBV20-1 and J usage is TRBJ2-7; 9 bases agree with TRBD1. The germline V gene has CDR1 DFQATT and CDR2 SNEGSKA (reference sequence). V lost 5 bases to trimming and J lost 2 bases; unmatched junction nucleotides: 7. The CDR3 has 14 residues. The DNA of the CDR3 is TGCAGTGCTCCTCGGGACAGGGCAACCTACGAGCAGTACTTC. This codes for CSAPRDRATYEQYF.

The chain has TRBV4-2 and TRBJ1-2; D might be TRBD1 (6 bases). The germline CDR1 and CDR2 sequences are LGHNA and YNFKEQ. Trimming took 6 bases from V and 8 from J, leaving 16 bases between them. The CDR3 length is 13 residues. The CDR3 DNA follows: TGTGCCAGCAGTGGGGGGCGACCGGGCGGCTACACCTTC. It encodes CASSGGRPGGYTF.

The DNA of the CDR3 is TGTGCCAGCAGCCAAGGAGGGATGGAGGATTCACCCCTCCACTTT. Its protein product is CASSQGGMEDSPLHF. This chain joins TRBV3-1 and TRBJ1-6; D is unresolved. V gave up 1 base and J gave up 8 bases, with 12 bases separating them. Germline V CDR1 and CDR2: LGHDT, YNNKEL (reference sequence). The CDR3 covers 15 residues. Full variable domain (outside the CDR3, taken from reference TRBV3-1 and TRBJ1-6): DTAVSQTPKYLVTQMGNDKSIKCEQNLGHDTMYWYKQDSKKFLKIMFSYNNKELIINETVPNRFSPKSPDKAHLNLHINSLELGDSAVYFCASSQGGMEDSPLHFGNGTRLTVT.

J is TRBJ1-5 and V is TRBV6-5; D call uncertain. The germline gives CDR1 MNHEY, CDR2 SVGAGI. V dropped 5 bases and J dropped 1 base, with 9 bases sitting between them. The CDR3 runs 14 residues. This CDR3 is CASSPIGSNQPQHF. The DNA of the CDR3 is TGTGCCAGCAGTCCAATTGGGAGCAATCAGCCCCAGCATTTT.

A single count supports this clonotype. This chain connects TRBV7-8 to TRBJ2-2; 9 positions match TRBD1. Germline-derived CDR1 and CDR2 are SGHVS and FQNEAQ. There are 18 residues in the CDR3. The V and J ends lost 2 bases and 6 bases, in that order; junction bases with no gene match: 13. The DNA of the CDR3 is TGTGCCAGCAGCTTAAGGAGGCGGGACAGGGAACTCCCCGGGGAGCTGTTTTTT. Its translation is CASSLRRRDRELPGELFF.

The genes are TRBV6-6 and TRBJ2-1, with TRBD1 as a possible D gene (6 bases). V lost 5 bases to trimming and J lost 8 bases, with 13 bases between them. CDR3 size: 13 residues. Germline V gene lookup returns CDR1 MNHNY and CDR2 SVGAGI (reference sequence). CDR3 region: CASSQQGPDEQFF. The DNA of the CDR3 is TGTGCCAGCAGTCAACAGGGTCCGGATGAGCAGTTCTTC.

The CDR3 DNA is TGTGCCTGGTCCGGGGGGGACTCCTACGAGCAGTACTTC. Its translation is CAWSGGDSYEQYF. This chain connects TRBV30 to TRBJ2-7, with 8 bases lining up with TRBD2. V was pared by 5 bases and J by 0 bases, with 3 bases of the junction left unmatched. Germline V gene data show CDR1 as GTSNPN and CDR2 as SVGIG (reference sequence). The CDR3 is 13 amino acids.

This sequence joins TRBV6-5 and TRBJ2-2; D gene unclear. Germline CDR1 is MNHEY and CDR2 is SVGAGI. The CDR3 has 14 amino acids. The ends were cut back, 6 bases at V and 1 base at J, with 9 bases in the middle. The CDR3 region is CASRPGMNTGELFF. The DNA of the CDR3 is TGTGCCAGCAGGCCCGGAATGAACACCGGGGAGCTGTTTTTT.

The rearrangement links TRBV24-1 to TRBJ2-2; D unclear. CDR1 and CDR2 (germline): KGHDR, SFDVKD. CDR3 length: 11 amino acids. V lost 5 bases, J lost 6 bases, and 3 bases lay in between. The CDR3 here is CATSVSGELFF. The CDR3 region has the DNA TGTGCCACCAGTGTTTCCGGGGAGCTGTTTTTT.

This sequence joins TRBV29-1 and TRBJ2-1; 8 bases are a match to TRBD1. Trimming cost V 2 bases and J 6 bases; bases outside gene matches: 9. The CDR3 loop spans 15 amino acids. The germline gives CDR1 SQVTM, CDR2 ANQGSEA. In DNA, the CDR3 is TGCAGCGTTGAATCGGCGGGACAGGAATCCAATGAGCAGTTCTTC. It encodes CSVESAGQESNEQFF.

The chain recombines TRBV12-3 or TRBV12-4 with TRBJ2-3; unclear D gene. Trimming left V 4 bases short and J 2 bases short, with 16 bases between. The CDR3 covers 16 residues. The DNA of the CDR3 is TGTGCCAGCAGTTCGGTCGGCGGCGAACTCACAGATACGCAGTATTTT. This gives the protein CASSSVGGELTDTQYF.

This clonotype was detected only a few times. The chain is built from TRBV6-2 or TRBV6-3 and TRBJ2-1; D ambiguous. Germline CDR1 MNHEY, CDR2 SVGEGT. This CDR3 region has 13 residues. With 6 bases removed from V and 14 bases from J, the gap between germline ends came to 20 bases. The CDR3 DNA is TGTGCCAGCAGCCCCTCCCTCGCGAGAAGGGAGTTCTTC. Translated: CASSPSLARREFF.

The V gene is TRBV9, the J gene TRBJ2-7; 9 nucleotides match TRBD1. Trimming removed 7 bases from V and 2 bases from J; junction bases left unmatched: 4. This CDR3 is 13 amino acids long. The germline CDR1 and CDR2 sequences are SGDLS and YYNGEE. This CDR3 is CASGQGSTYEQYF. The DNA for the CDR3 is TGTGCCAGCGGACAGGGGTCGACCTACGAGCAGTACTTC.

J is TRBJ2-7 and V is TRBV30; perhaps TRBD2 as D (5 bases). CDR1 is GTSNPN, CDR2 SVGIG, per germline (reference sequence). The CDR3 runs to 12 residues. This CDR3 is CAGAESSYEQYF. The CDR3 DNA is TGTGCTGGAGCGGAGAGCTCCTACGAGCAGTACTTC.

V usage is TRBV27 and J usage is TRBJ1-5, with a tentative D call TRBD1 (6 bases). With 4 bases removed from V and 1 base from J, the gap between germline ends came to 17 bases. The CDR3 extends over 17 amino acids. Germline assignment: CDR1 MNHEY and CDR2 SMNVEV (reference sequence). CDR3: CASSSGRGGSSNQPQHF. The CDR3 nucleotides read TGTGCCAGCAGTTCGGGAAGGGGGGGTTCGAGCAATCAGCCCCAGCATTTT.

The J gene is TRBJ2-7, the V gene TRBV28; 9 nucleotides agree with TRBD1. CDR1 MDHEN and CDR2 SYDVKM come from the germline V gene. CDR3 length equals 17 residues. The V gene end was trimmed by 5 bases and the J gene end by 2 bases; junction bases not matched to a gene: 13. Written as DNA, the CDR3 is TGTGCCAGCAGTCTCACGGGGGACAGGGAACGAACCTACGAGCAGTACTTC. Its protein product is CASSLTGDRERTYEQYF.

V usage is TRBV27 and J usage is TRBJ2-1, with D perhaps matching TRBD2 (6 bases). The CDR3 totals 13 residues. V was shortened by 8 bases and J by 4 bases, with 12 bases between the two germline ends. Per germline, CDR1 MNHEY and CDR2 SMNVEV (reference sequence). Here the CDR3 reads CASWGLEYNEQFF. In DNA form, the CDR3 reads TGTGCCAGCTGGGGACTGGAATACAATGAGCAGTTCTTC.

CDR3 in amino acids: CASIFQGGDSPLHF. The CDR3 nucleotides read TGTGCCAGCATATTCCAGGGGGGCGATTCACCCCTCCACTTT. The chain recombines TRBV2 with TRBJ1-6; TRBD1 matches 7 bases. The CDR3 is made up of 14 amino acids. The V segment lost 7 bases and the J segment 8 bases; nucleotides outside the gene matches: 8. Per germline, CDR1 SNHLY and CDR2 FYNNEI.

This chain connects TRBV7-3 to TRBJ2-1; D is perhaps TRBD1 (5 bases). V dropped 5 bases and J dropped 6 bases, with 11 bases sitting between them. The germline V gene encodes CDR1 SGHTA and CDR2 FQGTGA. This CDR3 is 13 amino acids long. The CDR3 coding sequence is TGTGCCAGCAGCGTCTTAAGGGGCAATGAGCAGTTCTTC. This gives the protein CASSVLRGNEQFF. Using reference TRBV7-3 and TRBJ2-1 for the parts outside the CDR3, the full variable domain is GAGVSQTPSNKVTEKGKYVELRCDPISGHTALYWYRQSLGQGPEFLIYFQGTGAADDSGLPNDRFFAVRPEGSVSTLKIQRTERGDSAVYLCASSVLRGNEQFFGPGTRLTVL.

This clonotype was detected only a few times. V and J are TRBV7-9 and TRBJ1-2; TRBD1 might be the D (5 bases). The V gene's germline CDR1 is SEHNR and CDR2 FQNEAQ (reference sequence). CDR3 length: 12 residues. Trimming left V 1 base short and J 6 bases short, with 6 bases between. The CDR3, as DNA: TGTGCCAGCAGCTTAGGGGGGAATGGCTACACCTTC. Its translation is CASSLGGNGYTF.

This sequence joins TRBV12-3 or TRBV12-4 and TRBJ2-3; 12 bases agree with TRBD1. V gave up 3 bases and J gave up 6 bases; unmatched junction bases: 4. This CDR3 is built from 15 residues. The CDR3 loop is CASSLGQGARDTQYF. In DNA, the CDR3 is TGTGCCAGCAGTTTGGGACAGGGGGCGCGGGATACGCAGTATTTT.

The chain's CDR3 is CSAQDGGSSYNEQFF. The CDR3 DNA follows: TGCAGTGCCCAGGACGGGGGATCCTCCTACAATGAGCAGTTCTTC. V usage is TRBV20-1 and J usage is TRBJ2-1; TRBD2 is a possible D gene (6 bases). Germline V gene data show CDR1 as DFQATT and CDR2 as SNEGSKA (reference sequence). The CDR3 runs to 15 residues. The germline V and J ends were trimmed by 6 bases and 0 bases, with 15 bases remaining between them.

This chain uses TRBV18 with TRBJ2-6; no clear D. Between the trimmed V and J ends, which lost 2 bases and 3 bases, there was a span of 5 bases. Germline V gene data show CDR1 as KGHSH and CDR2 as LQKENI. The CDR3 runs 14 residues. For the CDR3, the DNA is TGTGCCAGCTCACCAGGGTATGGGGCCAACGTCCTGACTTTC. It translates to CASSPGYGANVLTF.

This clonotype appeared once. The chain recombines TRBV29-1 with TRBJ2-1, with a tentative D call TRBD2 (5 bases). V gave up 3 bases and J gave up 5 bases, with 11 bases separating them. Germline lookup yields CDR1 SQVTM and CDR2 ANQGSEA. The CDR3 covers 13 residues. CDR3 nucleotides: TGCAGCGTTGACCGGGGTTATAACAATGAGCAGTTCTTC. Its protein is CSVDRGYNNEQFF.

The chain joins TRBV7-8 to TRBJ2-7; TRBD2 is a possible D gene (6 bases). The length of the CDR3 is 15 residues. The germline gives CDR1 SGHVS, CDR2 FQNEAQ. Trimming shortened V by 5 bases and J by 0 bases, and 14 bases separated the two germline ends. This CDR3 reads CASSPAGGSSYEQYF. The CDR3 nucleotides read TGTGCCAGCAGCCCGGCCGGGGGAAGCTCCTACGAGCAGTACTTC.

The CDR3 region is CSARTGWGEQYF. The DNA for the CDR3 is TGCAGCGCCAGGACAGGCTGGGGCGAGCAGTACTTC. The chain uses TRBV29-1 and TRBJ2-7; the match to TRBD1 covers 7 bases. Trimming at V came to 7 bases and at J to 6 bases, leaving 9 bases not matched to a gene. Germline CDR1 reads SQVTM; CDR2 reads ANQGSEA. The CDR3 loop spans 12 amino acids.